This TCR beta chain was observed in a study of cytomegalovirus exposure and HLA in healthy donors. Concerning this clone itself: The antigen is undetermined.

Repertoires were generated with immunoSEQ multiplex PCR, while TCRdb's copy carries only in-frame clones and drops some. Counted here are some 83,000 clones, around 94% occurring once; the ten biggest clones make up around 2.1%. Findings and limits, study-wide: In vitro checks showed that a few CMV-associated chains really do target CMV antigens. The authors enumerated some 160 TCR beta chains as linked to cytomegalovirus.

This receptor was taken from a woman between 18 and 29 years old in good health and CMV-seronegative. Material: PBMCs.

The CDR3 nucleotides read TGTGCCATCAGCCGACTAGCGGAAACCTACAATGAGCAGTTCTTC. Amino acids: CAISRLAETYNEQFF. V and J are TRBV10-3 and TRBJ2-1; TRBD2 aligns across 9 bases. Germline CDR1 and CDR2: ENHRY and SYGVKD. The V gene end was trimmed by 6 bases and the J gene end by 2 bases; junction bases not matched to a gene: 5. CDR3 size: 15 residues.